Listed below are T cell receptor beta chains from one sample, sequenced in a study of blood T cell repertoires in COVID-19. The repertoire was sequenced with immunoSEQ multiplex PCR; TCRdb's copy has only in-frame clones and lacks some. The sample records around 200,000 clones, roughly 83% being singletons. Sequencing input: peripheral blood. The source is a woman between 40 and 50 years old with COVID-19, enrolled during active disease. CDR3s include the opening cysteine and the closing phenylalanine or tryptophan. Each record gives: D gene, clone size, J gene, V gene, CDR3 DNA, CDR3 protein. D genes are given only for firm matches. Rows may omit the clone size; those that give it use once, few, many or a size class.

TRBD2 . TRBJ2-3 TRBV24-1 TGTGCCACCTCCCGGGAGGGACTCACAGATACGCAGTATTTT CATSREGLTDTQYF
. . TRBJ1-5 TRBV6-6 TGTGCCAGCAGTTCGGACAGTCCAGGCCAGCCCCAGCATTTT CASSSDSPGQPQHF
. . TRBJ2-6 TRBV19 TGTGCCAGTACCGGTTCTATAGTGGCCAACGTCCTGACTTTC CASTGSIVANVLTF
TRBD2 . TRBJ2-7 TRBV5-1 TGCGCCAGCAGCTGGGAAACTAGCGGGAGAAAGTTCGGCCACGAGCAGTACTTC CASSWETSGRKFGHEQYF
. . TRBJ2-2 TRBV19 TGTGCCAGTAGGCCGGGACTCATCAACACCGGGGAGCTGTTTTTT CASRPGLINTGELFF
. . TRBJ2-1 TRBV29-1 TGCAGCGAGCGGACTGGGTACAATGAGCAGTTCTTC CSERTGYNEQFF
. . TRBJ1-2 TRBV7-2 TGTGCCAGCAGCTTGGAGCGCACTAACTATGGCTACACCTTC CASSLERTNYGYTF
. . TRBJ1-2 TRBV6-5 TGTGCCAGCAGCCGCGGCAGCCCCAGCTATGGCTACACCTTC CASSRGSPSYGYTF
TRBD1 . TRBJ2-7 TRBV27 TGTGCCACCTTATCCGGCAGGGGGAGATCCTACGAGCAGTACTTC CATLSGRGRSYEQYF
. few TRBJ1-2 TRBV14 TGTGCCAGCAGCCAAGATCGAGGGGGTGAGGACACCTTC CASSQDRGGEDTF
TRBD1 . TRBJ1-2 TRBV24-1 TGTGCCACCCAAAATGACAGGGATGTAGGCTACACCTTC CATQNDRDVGYTF
TRBD1 . TRBJ1-1 TRBV9 TGTGCCAGCAGCCCTAGAGGCGACAGGGGAGGAGGTAGGACTGAAGCTTTCTTT CASSPRGDRGGGRTEAFF
TRBD1 . TRBJ2-7 TRBV11-2 TGTGCCAGCTCCGGACAGGGGGTCTCCTACGAGCAGTACTTC CASSGQGVSYEQYF
. . TRBJ2-1 TRBV7-9 TGTGCCAGCAGCCCTGCGGGTGGGTACAATGAGCAGTTCTTC CASSPAGGYNEQFF
. . TRBJ1-2 TRBV5-4 TGTGCCAGCAGCCTCGGTCGGGTTAACATCTATGGCTACACCTTC CASSLGRVNIYGYTF
. . TRBJ1-5 TRBV28 TGTGCCACCAGGAGCCATGGAGCGGATCAGCCCCAGCATTTT CATRSHGADQPQHF